Presented here are 30 T cell receptor beta chains from one specimen sequenced in a study of regulatory T cells in long-lasting Graves disease. Time point specified: newly diagnosed GD, antithyroid drugs for less than 3 months. PBMC-extracted RNA yielded the TCR library. iRepertoire HTBI primers and Arm-PCR of CDR3 regions built TCR beta libraries. TCRdb reanalysed the multiplex PCR reads using MiXCR and keeps one entry per CDR3 protein. The table lists 360,000 or so distinct CDR3 sequences, 16% of them singletons. These same data were also listed under a study on T cells in Graves' hyperthyroidism and ophthalmopathy.

Sample: peripheral blood mononuclear cells (PBMCs), taken at new diagnosis, from a patient treated with antithyroid drugs. These receptors were taken from a woman aged 18-29 years with Graves disease.

This clonotype has a count of ten or more. The genes are TRBV27 and TRBJ2-7; D is perhaps TRBD1 (5 bases). Trimming pared 6 bases from V and 0 bases from J, leaving 12 bases between. This CDR3 contains 14 residues. Germline lookup yields CDR1 MNHEY and CDR2 SMNVEV (reference sequence). The CDR3 DNA follows: TGTGCCAGCAGGCCCCCCAGGGACTCCTACGAGCAGTACTTC. It translates to CASRPPRDSYEQYF.

The chain links TRBV6-2 or TRBV6-3 to TRBJ2-3, with TRBD2 matching over 8 bases. The V and J ends lost 7 bases and 4 bases, in that order; junction bases with no gene match: 7. The CDR3 loop spans 14 amino acids. Germline values: CDR1 MNHEY, CDR2 SVGEGT. CDR3 in amino acids: CASKRGGSSDTQYF. Here the CDR3 DNA reads TGTGCCAGCAAACGGGGGGGGTCCTCAGATACGCAGTATTTT.

The chain employs TRBV27 and TRBJ2-1, with TRBD1 matching 11 bases. Losses at the gene ends were 6 bases for V and 3 bases for J; bases not matched to a gene: 7. The germline V gene has CDR1 MNHEY and CDR2 SMNVEV (reference sequence). The CDR3 sequence is 16 residues long. CDR3 in DNA: TGTGCCAGCAGGTCTACCGGGACAGGGGGCTACAATGAGCAGTTCTTC. This gives the protein CASRSTGTGGYNEQFF.

This clonotype showed up many times. One end of the junction fails to match germline, which may point to a read error. This chain links TRBV7-9 with TRBJ2-7, with TRBD2 matching 8 bases. Looked up from germline, CDR1 is SEHNR and CDR2 is FQNEAQ (reference sequence). The CDR3 sequence is 12 residues long. The CDR3 reads CASSAGGSHSLF. The CDR3 nucleotides are TGTGCCAGCAGCGCGGGGGGATCCCACTCCCTCTTC.

The rearrangement links TRBV5-8 to TRBJ2-1, with TRBD2 matching over 8 bases. The CDR3 has 16 residues. V lost 2 bases, J lost 6 bases, and 10 bases stayed unmatched. Germline loops: CDR1 SGHTS, CDR2 YDEGEE. Here the CDR3 DNA reads TGTGCCAGCAGCTTTCGGGGTAGCGGGACTTCCAATGAGCAGTTCTTC. Residues: CASSFRGSGTSNEQFF. Full variable domain (outside the CDR3, taken from reference TRBV5-8 and TRBJ2-1): EAGVTQSPTHLIKTRGQQATLRCSPISGHTSVYWYQQALGLGLQFLLWYDEGEERNRGNFPPRFSGRQFPNYSSELNVNALELEDSALYLCASSFRGSGTSNEQFFGPGTRLTVL.

This clonotype was found many times. The chain joins TRBV20-1 to TRBJ2-3; D might be TRBD2 (6 bases). V dropped 3 bases and J dropped 7 bases, with 23 bases sitting between them. CDR3 length: 16 residues. CDR1 DFQATT and CDR2 SNEGSKA come from the germline V gene (reference sequence). CDR3 region: CSASLRSGDSVYTQYF. DNA of the CDR3: TGCAGTGCTAGTCTCCGATCGGGGGATAGTGTATATACGCAGTATTTT.

This clonotype occurred many times. The rearrangement uses TRBV20-1 and TRBJ2-7, with no clear D. Germline-derived CDR1 and CDR2 are DFQATT and SNEGSKA (reference sequence). The CDR3 spans 10 residues. The ends were cut back, 3 bases at V and 5 bases at J, with 5 bases in the middle. The CDR3 spells CSASWNEQYF. As DNA, the CDR3 is TGCAGTGCTAGTTGGAACGAGCAGTACTTC.

The V gene is TRBV7-3, the J gene TRBJ2-1; TRBD1 matches at 7 bases. This CDR3 comprises 15 residues. The germline V gene encodes CDR1 SGHTA and CDR2 FQGTGA. V lost 5 bases, J lost 2 bases, and 6 bases stayed unmatched. CDR3 DNA: TGTGCCAGCAGCCCCAGACAGGGTGCCTACAATGAGCAGTTCTTC. As protein: CASSPRQGAYNEQFF.

The chain is built from TRBV7-9 and TRBJ2-1; D may correspond to TRBD1 or TRBD2 (6 bases each). Per germline, CDR1 SEHNR and CDR2 FQNEAQ (reference sequence). Trimming took 3 bases from V and 6 from J, leaving 18 bases between them. The CDR3 loop spans 16 amino acids. The chain's CDR3 is CASSFGGHVACNEQFF. The CDR3 coding sequence is TGTGCCAGCAGCTTCGGGGGCCATGTCGCGTGCAATGAGCAGTTCTTC.

This clonotype was seen at least ten times. The V and J genes are TRBV20-1 and TRBJ2-1, with 12 bases lining up with TRBD2. The CDR3 sequence is 14 residues long. Germline lookup yields CDR1 DFQATT and CDR2 SNEGSKA (reference sequence). V was clipped by 6 bases and J by 8 bases; unmatched bases: 8. The CDR3 reads CSARTSGNVDEQFF. The CDR3 DNA reads TGCAGTGCCCGGACTAGCGGGAATGTCGATGAGCAGTTCTTC.

This clonotype was observed a handful of times. This sequence joins TRBV4-1 and TRBJ2-2; D uncertain. V was cut by 2 bases and J by 0 bases, with 7 bases left in between. The CDR3 sequence is 15 residues long. The germline V gene has CDR1 MGHRA and CDR2 YSYEKL. The CDR3 DNA sequence: TGCGCCAGCAGCCAATACACCGCGAACACCGGGGAGCTGTTTTTT. This encodes CASSQYTANTGELFF.

This clonotype was seen just once. The J gene is TRBJ2-1, the V gene TRBV7-3; D uncertain. The germline gives CDR1 SGHTA, CDR2 FQGTGA. Trimming took off 1 base at V and 0 bases at J, with 10 bases between the two ends. The CDR3 length is 16 residues. The CDR3, as DNA: TGTGCCAGCAGCTTAAAGGCGGACCTCTCCTACAATGAGCAGTTCTTC. Protein: CASSLKADLSYNEQFF.

The chain employs TRBV29-1 and TRBJ1-1; TRBD1 is a possible D gene (5 bases). The CDR3 is made up of 13 amino acids. Per germline, CDR1 SQVTM and CDR2 ANQGSEA. Between the trimmed V and J ends, which lost 1 base and 2 bases, there was a span of 8 bases. The CDR3 reads CSVEGGPNTEAFF. CDR3 nucleotide sequence: TGCAGCGTTGAAGGGGGCCCAAACACTGAAGCTTTCTTT.

A remark on this clonotype: One junction end disagrees with the germline gene, perhaps due to a read error. The chain carries TRBV20-1 and TRBJ1-5, with D maybe TRBD1 (6 bases). Germline CDR1 is DFQATT and CDR2 is SNEGSKA (reference sequence). This CDR3 comprises 15 residues. The CDR3 DNA reads TGCAGTGTTAGAAGGCGGGGGCAAGGGAATCAGCCCCAGCATTTT. It specifies CSVRRRGQGNQPQHF.

This clonotype was counted ten times or more. The chain couples TRBV7-2 to TRBJ2-3; the D is unclear. Per germline, CDR1 SGHTA and CDR2 FQGNSA. This CDR3 is 15 amino acids long. Deletions cut 0 bases from V and 2 bases from J, with 9 bases between. CDR3 nucleotide sequence: TGTGCCAGCAGCTTAGCGGGCAGAAACACAGATACGCAGTATTTT. Its translation is CASSLAGRNTDTQYF. Supplemented by reference TRBV7-2 and TRBJ2-3, the full variable domain reads GAGVSQSPSNKVTEKGKDVELRCDPISGHTALYWYRQSLGQGLEFLIYFQGNSAPDKSGLPSDRFSAERTGGSVSTLTIQRTQQEDSAVYLCASSLAGRNTDTQYFGPGTRLTVL.

This clonotype was detected ten times or more. The chain combines TRBV3-1 with TRBJ2-7; D is undetermined. From germline, CDR1 is LGHDT and CDR2 YNNKEL (reference sequence). Trimming shortened V by 0 bases and J by 2 bases, and 11 bases separated the two germline ends. CDR3 length equals 15 residues. CDR3 coding DNA: TGTGCCAGCAGCCAAGACGGAGACCGCCCCTACGAGCAGTACTTC. This translates into CASSQDGDRPYEQYF.

There are many counts of this clonotype. This chain connects TRBV20-1 to TRBJ2-7; D ambiguous. V lost 8 bases to trimming and J lost 6 bases, with 17 bases between them. This CDR3 has 12 residues. The germline V gene has CDR1 DFQATT and CDR2 SNEGSKA (reference sequence). CDR3 in amino acids: CSTRKSPTEQYF. The CDR3 region has the DNA TGCAGTACCAGAAAGAGCCCAACCGAGCAGTACTTC.

This clonotype was seen many times. The chain combines TRBV30 with TRBJ1-1; D uncertain. CDR3 length: 13 amino acids. Between the trimmed V and J ends, which lost 5 bases and 0 bases, there was a span of 10 bases. CDR1 is GTSNPN and CDR2 is SVGIG in the germline V gene (reference sequence). This chain's CDR3 is CAWSGNMNTEAFF. The CDR3 DNA is TGTGCCTGGTCCGGCAATATGAACACTGAAGCTTTCTTT.

This clonotype came up many times. The chain employs TRBV3-1 and TRBJ1-1; D remains unclear. Germline CDR1 LGHDT, CDR2 YNNKEL (reference sequence). Trimming stripped 3 bases from V and 1 base from J, with 9 bases between. The CDR3 is 14 residues long. Written as DNA, the CDR3 is TGTGCCAGCAGCCAGCGGGATAGGAACACTGAAGCTTTCTTT. Residues: CASSQRDRNTEAFF.

There are many counts of this clonotype. The chain employs TRBV20-1 and TRBJ2-3; the match to TRBD2 covers 11 bases. The germline V gene has CDR1 DFQATT and CDR2 SNEGSKA (reference sequence). Trimming cost V 7 bases and J 0 bases; bases outside gene matches: 6. The CDR3 consists of 15 residues. The CDR3, as DNA: TGCAGTGTCGGGACTAGCGGAACTAGCACAGATACGCAGTATTTT. Its translation is CSVGTSGTSTDTQYF.

This clonotype was found many times. The chain is built from TRBV3-1 and TRBJ1-2; D is unclear. The germline V gene encodes CDR1 LGHDT and CDR2 YNNKEL (reference sequence). Trimming left V 0 bases short and J 4 bases short, with 6 bases between. CDR3 length equals 13 residues. This CDR3 is CASSQDGSYGYTF. The CDR3 bases are TGTGCCAGCAGCCAAGATGGTAGCTATGGCTACACCTTC.

The chain couples TRBV9 to TRBJ2-3, with TRBD2 matching 8 bases. The CDR3 has 17 amino acids. J was trimmed by 1 base and V by 3 bases; bases with no gene match: 10. Germline CDR1 and CDR2: SGDLS and YYNGEE. This chain's CDR3 is CASSALISGVGTDTQYF. The CDR3 DNA follows: TGTGCCAGCAGCGCCTTGATTAGCGGGGTAGGCACAGATACGCAGTATTTT.

In this sample, this clonotype turned up many times. The CDR3 is CASKGAATTDTQYF. CDR3 nucleotide sequence: TGTGCCAGCAAGGGGGCCGCGACTACAGATACGCAGTATTTT. V is TRBV28 and J is TRBJ2-3; 7 positions match TRBD1. This CDR3 spans 14 amino acids. From germline, CDR1 is MDHEN and CDR2 SYDVKM. J lost 3 bases, V lost 7 bases, and 7 bases had no gene match.

The genes are TRBV7-6 and TRBJ2-5; 7 bases match TRBD1. CDR1 SGHVS and CDR2 FNYEAQ come from the germline V gene. The CDR3 sequence is 15 residues long. Losses at the gene ends were 4 bases for V and 2 bases for J; bases not matched to a gene: 7. The CDR3 sequence: CASSSGTATQETQYF. The CDR3 DNA sequence: TGTGCCAGCAGCTCCGGGACAGCTACGCAAGAGACCCAGTACTTC.

This clonotype was seen repeatedly, ten times or more. The chain carries TRBV5-1 and TRBJ2-1; 10 bases fit TRBD2. In germline, CDR1 is SGHRS, CDR2 YFSETQ. The trim removed 3 bases at V and 5 bases at J, leaving 5 bases unmatched. The CDR3 is made up of 15 amino acids. CDR3 bases: TGCGCCAGCAGCTCAACTAGCGGGGCAAACAATGAGCAGTTCTTC. Protein sequence: CASSSTSGANNEQFF. Filled out from reference TRBV5-1 and TRBJ2-1, the complete variable domain reads KAGVTQTPRYLIKTRGQQVTLSCSPISGHRSVSWYQQTPGQGLQFLFEYFSETQRNKGNFPGRFSGRQFSNSRSEMNVSTLELGDSALYLCASSSTSGANNEQFFGPGTRLTVL.

This clonotype was counted once. The rearrangement uses TRBV7-8 and TRBJ1-1; 10 bases fit TRBD1. The CDR3 covers 15 residues. Germline trimming cut 3 bases from V and 8 bases from J; bases unmatched to any gene: 9. CDR1 is SGHVS, CDR2 FQNEAQ, per germline. This chain's CDR3 is CASSFSGTGEMEAFF. The CDR3 DNA follows: TGTGCCAGCAGCTTTTCCGGGACAGGGGAAATGGAAGCTTTCTTT.

The genes are TRBV6-9 and TRBJ2-5; 9 positions agree with TRBD1. With 3 bases clipped from V and 4 bases from J, the junction kept 12 bases outside the gene matches. The CDR3 loop spans 17 amino acids. The germline V gene encodes CDR1 MNHGY and CDR2 SVAAGI. The CDR3 spells CASSYLSPGQGTETQYF. The CDR3 bases are TGTGCCAGCAGTTACCTATCTCCGGGACAGGGCACAGAGACCCAGTACTTC.

The chain recombines TRBV28 with TRBJ2-1; 13 bases align to TRBD2. The V and J ends lost 3 bases and 9 bases, in that order; junction bases with no gene match: 14. The CDR3 has 18 residues. CDR1 and CDR2 from the germline V gene are MDHEN and SYDVKM. This CDR3 is CASSLLGGLAGPQGEQFF. In DNA, the CDR3 is TGTGCCAGCAGTTTGCTCGGGGGACTAGCGGGGCCCCAGGGTGAGCAGTTCTTC.

As concerns this clonotype: An end of the junction differs from the germline gene, which may be a read error. The chain recombines TRBV20-1 with TRBJ2-5, with 8 bases fitting TRBD2. Germline V gives CDR1 DFQATT, CDR2 SNEGSKA (reference sequence). This CDR3 is 13 amino acids long. The chain's CDR3 is CSAETPGGAPNCF. The CDR3 bases are TGCAGTGCAGAGACACCCGGGGGGGCCCCTAATTGCTTC.

The chain has TRBV6-2 or TRBV6-3 and TRBJ1-5; D unresolved. The length of the CDR3 is 13 residues. From germline, CDR1 is MNHEY and CDR2 SVGEGT. Trimming removed 6 bases from V and 6 bases from J, with 12 bases in between. Here the CDR3 reads CASRVSGGQPQHF. The CDR3 DNA reads as TGTGCCAGCAGGGTTTCAGGCGGTCAGCCCCAGCATTTT.